This T cell receptor (beta chain) originates from a study of Ad26.COV2.S vaccination and SARS-CoV-2 variants. On the study more broadly: The donor belonged to the COV1001 Ad26.COV2.S trial arm. Intramuscular Ad26.COV2.S doses were given once or twice, 56 days apart. Study-wide points: Participants given vaccine showed non-spike TCR breadth similar to that of placebo recipients. Spike-specific responses of CD8+ and CD4+ T cells were reported to display substantial breadth after vaccination.

CDR3 size: 14 residues. V gave up 6 bases and J gave up 5 bases; unmatched junction bases: 7. Germline-derived CDR1 and CDR2 are LGHNA and YNFKEQ. Using immunoSEQ multiplex PCR, the repertoire was profiled, and TCRdb retains in-frame clones only, with some absent. The sample records hundreds of thousands of clones, roughly 91% being singletons. On this clone: The antigen remains undetermined.

As for treatment: around 19 received Ad26.COV2.S at low or high dose, single or two shots; about 5 received placebo; per-sample allocation not given. After the first vaccine or placebo injection, samples were drawn on day 63. J is TRBJ2-7 and V is TRBV4-2; TRBD1 aligns across 10 bases. This specimen was peripheral blood, taken in a trial of Ad26.COV2.S vaccine versus placebo. The TCR sequence derives from a person aged 18-65 years who received the Ad26.COV2.S COVID-19 vaccine or a placebo. CDR3 sequence reads: CASSEGQGPDEQYF. DNA of the CDR3: TGTGCCAGCAGTGAGGGACAGGGGCCGGACGAGCAGTACTTC.